The 31 T cell receptor beta chains given below trace back to one sample, sequenced in a study of CD4 T cells in relation to SARS-CoV-2 and coronaviruses. The method was immunoSEQ multiplex PCR; TCRdb's version includes in-frame clones alone and lacks a portion of them. The profile covers some 42,000 clones, with roughly 88% appearing a single time and about a tenth taken by the ten largest. Sequenced material: memory CD4+ T cells from PBMCs. Every receptor here comes from an adult with COVID-19.

The rearrangement uses TRBV5-1 and TRBJ1-2, with D perhaps TRBD1 (5 bases). The CDR3 consists of 12 residues. Per the germline V gene, CDR1 is SGHRS and CDR2 is YFSETQ. Trimming took off 4 bases at V and 8 bases at J, with 12 bases between the two ends. The DNA for the CDR3 is TGCGCCAGCAGCATCAGGGATCACGGCTACACCTTC. Amino acids: CASSIRDHGYTF.

The chain combines TRBV2 with TRBJ2-5; 10 positions agree with TRBD2. Looked up from germline, CDR1 is SNHLY and CDR2 is FYNNEI. The CDR3 is made up of 14 amino acids. J gave up 3 bases and V 5 bases, and 3 bases lay outside the gene matches. In DNA form, the CDR3 reads TGTGCCAGCAGTCTCGGGACTAGCGAAGAGACCCAGTACTTC. As protein: CASSLGTSEETQYF.

A few counts support this clone. The V call is TRBV29-1, the J call TRBJ2-5; unclear D gene. Looked up from germline, CDR1 is SQVTM and CDR2 is ANQGSEA. V lost 0 bases and J lost 2, with 4 bases in between. This CDR3 contains 12 residues. CDR3: CSVEDRQETQYF. The CDR3 region has the DNA TGCAGCGTTGAAGACAGACAAGAGACCCAGTACTTC.

The chain links TRBV4-1 to TRBJ1-2, with 7 bases matching TRBD1. Germline loops: CDR1 MGHRA, CDR2 YSYEKL. Germline trimming cut 4 bases from V and 4 bases from J; bases unmatched to any gene: 12. The CDR3 consists of 16 residues. In DNA form, the CDR3 reads TGCGCCAGCAGCCGACAAACCCAGGGGGAAGCCTATGGCTACACCTTC. It encodes CASSRQTQGEAYGYTF.

The V and J genes are TRBV5-1 and TRBJ2-1; D gene uncertain. This CDR3 region has 14 residues. Germline assignment: CDR1 SGHRS and CDR2 YFSETQ. The V gene lost 4 bases and the J gene lost 8 bases, with 16 bases spanning the gap. CDR3 sequence reads: CASSPESIIDEQFF. The DNA of the CDR3 is TGCGCCAGCAGCCCGGAATCCATCATCGATGAGCAGTTCTTC.

J is TRBJ2-1 and V is TRBV5-1; D unclear. Per germline, CDR1 SGHRS and CDR2 YFSETQ. CDR3 size: 12 residues. Trimming pared 4 bases from V and 14 bases from J, leaving 16 bases between. In nucleotides, the CDR3 is TGCGCCAGCAGCCAGACCCCCCCTTTGGAGTTCTTC. Its translation: CASSQTPPLEFF.

This clone has only a few counts. V and J are TRBV9 and TRBJ2-1; TRBD2 matches at 11 bases. V was pared by 4 bases and J by 6 bases, with 6 bases of the junction left unmatched. Per germline, CDR1 SGDLS and CDR2 YYNGEE. This CDR3 spans 15 amino acids. The CDR3 DNA is TGTGCCAGCAGCCTTAGCGGGGGGGCCAGCAATGAGCAGTTCTTC. Translating gives CASSLSGGASNEQFF. The whole variable domain, filled in from reference TRBV9 and TRBJ2-1, reads DSGVTQTPKHLITATGQRVTLRCSPRSGDLSVYWYQQSLDQGLQFLIQYYNGEERAKGNILERFSAQQFPDLHSELNLSSLELGDSALYFCASSLSGGASNEQFFGPGTRLTVL.

The genes are TRBV5-4 and TRBJ1-1, with a possible D match to TRBD1 (5 bases). The CDR3 sequence is 15 residues long. Germline values: CDR1 SGHNT, CDR2 YYREEE (reference sequence). V dropped 1 base and J dropped 5 bases, with 15 bases sitting between them. CDR3 DNA: TGTGCCAGCAGCTTGCGCACAGGAAGACGGACTGAAGCTTTCTTT. It translates to CASSLRTGRRTEAFF.

DNA for the CDR3: TGTGCCAGCAGCGCCGGGGACAGGGGTAATCACGGCTACACCTTC. Its protein is CASSAGDRGNHGYTF. The chain is built from TRBV5-4 and TRBJ1-2; 10 positions agree with TRBD1. The length of the CDR3 is 15 residues. CDR1 is SGHNT and CDR2 is YYREEE in the germline V gene (reference sequence). The V gene end was trimmed by 4 bases and the J gene end by 8 bases; junction bases not matched to a gene: 11.

V gene TRBV7-9 combines with J gene TRBJ2-5; D is unclear. Germline V gene sequence: CDR1 SEHNR, CDR2 FQNEAQ (reference sequence). Trimming took off 5 bases at V and 2 bases at J, with 12 bases between the two ends. CDR3 length: 14 amino acids. CDR3 nucleotides: TGTGCCAGCAGCCCTGTGTGGCAGCAAGAGACCCAGTACTTC. Protein: CASSPVWQQETQYF.

The chain carries TRBV19 and TRBJ2-7, with D possibly being TRBD1 or TRBD2 (5 bases each). The length of the CDR3 is 14 residues. The V and J ends lost 5 bases and 1 base respectively, with 12 bases between them. Germline lookup yields CDR1 LNHDA and CDR2 SQIVND (reference sequence). CDR3 sequence (DNA): TGTGCCAGTAGTGACGGGGCCCTATCCTACGAGCAGTACTTC. The encoded protein is CASSDGALSYEQYF.

This rearrangement joins TRBV7-9 to TRBJ2-7, with TRBD2 matching 8 bases. The CDR3 totals 16 residues. The V gene's germline CDR1 is SEHNR and CDR2 FQNEAQ (reference sequence). V trimming: 8 bases; J trimming: 5 bases; junction bases outside the gene matches: 17. CDR3 coding DNA: TGTGCCAGCGATTCCCTCCGGGGGGGCGTTCTCGACGAGCAGTACTTC. It encodes CASDSLRGGVLDEQYF.

The rearrangement uses TRBV3-1 (or the pseudogene TRBV3-2) and TRBJ2-5; tentative D call: TRBD2 (6 bases). From germline, CDR1 is LGHDT and CDR2 YNNKEL (reference sequence). The V end was cut by 0 bases, the J end by 2 bases, with 10 bases between. The CDR3 runs to 15 residues. The CDR3 DNA sequence: TGTGCCAGCAGCCAAGACGGCCTAGCGCAAGAGACCCAGTACTTC. Translation gives CASSQDGLAQETQYF.

V usage is TRBV12-5 and J usage is TRBJ1-6; 8 nucleotides agree with TRBD1. Per the germline V gene, CDR1 is LGHNT and CDR2 is FRNRAP. CDR3 length equals 14 residues. Losses at the gene ends were 2 bases for V and 9 bases for J; bases not matched to a gene: 3. This CDR3 is CASGLQGAGSPLHF. CDR3 in DNA: TGTGCTAGTGGTTTGCAGGGGGCCGGTTCACCCCTCCACTTT.

V usage is TRBV5-1 and J usage is TRBJ2-3, with no clear D. Germline CDR1 is SGHRS and CDR2 is YFSETQ. This CDR3 has 13 amino acids. Trimming shortened V by 0 bases and J by 6 bases, and 8 bases separated the two germline ends. CDR3 DNA sequence: TGCGCCAGCAGCTTGGGGGTGAGGGATACGCAGTATTTT. It specifies CASSLGVRDTQYF.

This chain joins TRBV30 and TRBJ2-7, with TRBD2 matching 9 bases. Trimming removed 7 bases from V and 3 bases from J; junction bases left unmatched: 10. Per the germline V gene, CDR1 is GTSNPN and CDR2 is SVGIG (reference sequence). This CDR3 comprises 14 residues. The CDR3 is CAYRAGGGGYEQYF. The CDR3 DNA sequence: TGTGCCTACAGGGCGGGAGGGGGCGGCTACGAGCAGTACTTC.

This CDR3 is CASAGGPGELFF. The CDR3 DNA is TGTGCCTCAGCGGGGGGTCCCGGGGAGCTGTTTTTT. The chain couples TRBV10-3 to TRBJ2-2, with 9 bases that match TRBD2. The CDR3 has 12 amino acids. Trimming at V came to 11 bases and at J to 6 bases, leaving 4 bases not matched to a gene. CDR1 and CDR2 from the germline V gene are ENHRY and SYGVKD.

This clone was observed a handful of times. The J gene is TRBJ2-7, the V gene TRBV28; 7 bases are shared with TRBD1. Germline V gene sequence: CDR1 MDHEN, CDR2 SYDVKM. With 9 bases clipped from V and 1 base from J, the junction kept 9 bases outside the gene matches. This CDR3 is built from 14 residues. CDR3 protein: CASTTGIWSYEQYF. The CDR3 DNA reads TGTGCCAGTACGACAGGGATTTGGTCCTACGAGCAGTACTTC.

The sample holds one count of this clone. This sequence joins TRBV30 and TRBJ1-1, with 9 bases fitting TRBD1. J was trimmed by 6 bases and V by 2 bases; bases with no gene match: 16. The germline CDR1 and CDR2 sequences are GTSNPN and SVGIG (reference sequence). CDR3 length equals 17 residues. In DNA form, the CDR3 reads TGTGCCTGGAGTAAGGGGCTCTCCGGACAGGGGTGGTCTGAAGCTTTCTTT. Its protein product is CAWSKGLSGQGWSEAFF.

The chain combines TRBV5-6 with TRBJ2-2, with 7 bases matching TRBD1. Germline V CDR1 and CDR2: SGHDT, YYEEEE. The CDR3 runs 16 residues. J gave up 2 bases and V 3 bases, and 7 bases lay outside the gene matches. Written as DNA, the CDR3 is TGTGCCAGCAGCTGGAAGGACAGGCGTAACACCGGGGAGCTGTTTTTT. It specifies CASSWKDRRNTGELFF.

V usage is TRBV5-6 and J usage is TRBJ2-1; TRBD2 matches at 9 bases. This CDR3 is built from 16 residues. The germline V gene has CDR1 SGHDT and CDR2 YYEEEE. Trimming cost V 4 bases and J 6 bases; bases outside gene matches: 11. CDR3 coding DNA: TGTGCCAGCAGCGACGCGGGGGGGACGGATCTCAATGAGCAGTTCTTC. This sequence encodes CASSDAGGTDLNEQFF.

The J gene is TRBJ1-1, the V gene TRBV18; D possibly corresponds to TRBD1 (6 bases). CDR1 and CDR2 from the germline V gene are KGHSH and LQKENI. The CDR3 extends over 13 amino acids. Trimming shortened V by 4 bases and J by 3 bases, and 9 bases separated the two germline ends. The CDR3 reads CASSQRQDTEAFF. The CDR3 DNA reads TGTGCCAGCTCACAGCGACAGGACACTGAAGCTTTCTTT.

The gene calls are TRBV5-1 and TRBJ2-5; 8 bases map to TRBD1. V was clipped by 0 bases and J by 2 bases; unmatched bases: 0. This CDR3 is 14 amino acids long. The germline CDR1 and CDR2 sequences are SGHRS and YFSETQ. CDR3 loop: CASSLGDRQETQYF. CDR3 nucleotide sequence: TGCGCCAGCAGCTTGGGGGACAGGCAAGAGACCCAGTACTTC. The full variable domain, completed using reference TRBV5-1 and TRBJ2-5, is KAGVTQTPRYLIKTRGQQVTLSCSPISGHRSVSWYQQTPGQGLQFLFEYFSETQRNKGNFPGRFSGRQFSNSRSEMNVSTLELGDSALYLCASSLGDRQETQYFGPGTRLLVL.

Only a few counts were recorded for this clone. This sequence joins TRBV18 and TRBJ2-3; 10 bases agree with TRBD2. Per the germline V gene, CDR1 is KGHSH and CDR2 is LQKENI. V lost 6 bases to trimming and J lost 2 bases; unmatched junction nucleotides: 8. CDR3 length: 16 residues. The CDR3 spells CASSQGSGGPTDTQYF. CDR3 sequence (DNA): TGTGCCAGCTCCCAAGGTAGCGGGGGGCCCACAGATACGCAGTATTTT.

V gene TRBV2 combines with J gene TRBJ1-6; TRBD1 is a possible D gene (6 bases). The CDR3 has 15 amino acids. V lost 6 bases to trimming and J lost 4 bases, with 13 bases between them. CDR1 and CDR2 (germline): SNHLY, FYNNEI. The CDR3 DNA is TGTGCCAGCAGAGGGGGAGACACATATAATTCACCCCTCCACTTT. Encoded protein: CASRGGDTYNSPLHF. Full variable domain (missing parts from reference TRBV2 and TRBJ1-6): EPEVTQTPSHQVTQMGQEVILRCVPISNHLYFYWYRQILGQKVEFLVSFYNNEISEKSEIFDDQFSVERPDGSNFTLKIRSTKLEDSAMYFCASRGGDTYNSPLHFGNGTRLTVT.

The chain has TRBV4-1 and TRBJ2-7; 8 bases map to TRBD1. Germline CDR1 and CDR2: MGHRA and YSYEKL. This CDR3 is 16 amino acids long. J was trimmed by 2 bases and V by 0 bases; bases with no gene match: 6. The CDR3 sequence: CASSQDSSRGPYEQYF. The DNA of the CDR3 is TGCGCCAGCAGCCAAGATAGTTCCAGGGGGCCCTACGAGCAGTACTTC.

This chain uses TRBV5-4 with TRBJ1-2; D remains unclear. Trimming took off 0 bases at V and 5 bases at J, with 14 bases between the two ends. The CDR3 is 15 amino acids. Germline CDR1 and CDR2: SGHNT and YYREEE (reference sequence). The CDR3, as DNA: TGTGCCAGCAGCTTGGGAACAGTGGGCGGGTATGGCTACACCTTC. This sequence encodes CASSLGTVGGYGYTF.

The chain recombines TRBV3-1 (or the pseudogene TRBV3-2) with TRBJ1-2; unclear D gene. The V gene lost 0 bases and the J gene lost 0 bases, with 5 bases spanning the gap. The CDR3 covers 14 residues. The germline gives CDR1 LGHDT, CDR2 YNNKEL (reference sequence). The chain's CDR3 is CASSQDKSNYGYTF. The CDR3 DNA reads TGTGCCAGCAGCCAAGATAAGTCTAACTATGGCTACACCTTC.

A word on this clone: Compared with germline, one end of the junction differs, possibly owing to a read error. The V gene is TRBV5-6, the J gene TRBJ1-5, with TRBD1 identical over 7 bases. The germline V gene has CDR1 SGHDT and CDR2 YYEEEE. This CDR3 contains 14 residues. In DNA form, the CDR3 reads TGTGCCAGCGGCTTGTTCAGGGGGACTCAGCCCCAGCATTTT. Translated, it gives CASGLFRGTQPQHF. Variable domain in full (rest from reference TRBV5-6 and TRBJ1-5): DAGVTQSPTHLIKTRGQQVTLRCSPKSGHDTVSWYQQALGQGPQFIFQYYEEEERQRGNFPDRFSGHQFPNYSSELNVNALLLGDSALYLCASGLFRGTQPQHFGDGTRLSIL.

This clone was detected only once. V gene TRBV24-1 combines with J gene TRBJ1-4, with a weak D call TRBD1 (5 bases). Trimming shortened V by 3 bases and J by 11 bases, and 12 bases separated the two germline ends. Germline V CDR1 and CDR2: KGHDR, SFDVKD. The CDR3 is made up of 13 amino acids. This CDR3 is CATSDDWDGKLFF. In DNA form, the CDR3 reads TGTGCCACCAGTGATGACTGGGACGGTAAACTGTTTTTT.

This chain uses TRBV6-6 with TRBJ1-5; D might be TRBD1 (6 bases). V was cut by 3 bases and J by 5 bases, with 14 bases left in between. The CDR3 loop spans 15 amino acids. Germline V gene sequence: CDR1 MNHNY, CDR2 SVGAGI (reference sequence). In DNA, the CDR3 is TGTGCCAGCAGTTATTCCAATCAGGGGTATCAGCCCCAGCATTTT. Translated: CASSYSNQGYQPQHF.